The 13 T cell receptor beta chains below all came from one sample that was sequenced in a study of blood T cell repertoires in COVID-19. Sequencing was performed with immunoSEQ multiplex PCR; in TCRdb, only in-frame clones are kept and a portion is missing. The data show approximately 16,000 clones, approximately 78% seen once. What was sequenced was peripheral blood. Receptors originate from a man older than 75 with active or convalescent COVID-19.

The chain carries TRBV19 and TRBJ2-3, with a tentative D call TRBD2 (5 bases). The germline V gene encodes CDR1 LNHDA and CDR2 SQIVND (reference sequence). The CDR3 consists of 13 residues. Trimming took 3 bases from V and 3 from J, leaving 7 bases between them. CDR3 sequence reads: CASSIEGTDTQYF. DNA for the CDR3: TGTGCCAGTAGTATTGAGGGAACAGATACGCAGTATTTT.

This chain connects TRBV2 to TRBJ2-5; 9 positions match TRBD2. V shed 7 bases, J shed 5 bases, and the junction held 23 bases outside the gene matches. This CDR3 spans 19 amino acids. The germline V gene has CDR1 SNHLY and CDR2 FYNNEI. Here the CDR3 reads CASKPPVLAGDTPWETQYF. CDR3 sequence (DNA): TGTGCCAGCAAGCCCCCAGTATTAGCGGGAGACACTCCTTGGGAGACCCAGTACTTC.

CDR3 loop: CASSLGRRDYGYTF. DNA of the CDR3: TGTGCCAGCAGCTTAGGAAGGAGGGACTATGGCTACACCTTC. The V and J genes are TRBV7-8 and TRBJ1-2; D is undetermined. From germline, CDR1 is SGHVS and CDR2 FQNEAQ. The CDR3 is 14 residues long. The V and J ends lost 1 base and 3 bases respectively, with 9 bases between them. The whole variable domain, remainder taken from reference TRBV7-8 and TRBJ1-2, is GAGVSQSPRYKVAKRGQDVALRCDPISGHVSLFWYQQALGQGPEFLTYFQNEAQLDKSGLPSDRFFAERPEGSVSTLKIQRTQQEDSAVYLCASSLGRRDYGYTFGSGTRLTVV.

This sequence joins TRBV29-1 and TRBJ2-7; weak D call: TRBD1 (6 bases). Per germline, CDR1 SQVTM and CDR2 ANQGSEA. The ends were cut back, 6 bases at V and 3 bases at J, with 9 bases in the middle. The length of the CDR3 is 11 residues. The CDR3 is CSVEQGYEQYF. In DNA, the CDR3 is TGCAGCGTAGAACAGGGCTACGAGCAGTACTTC.

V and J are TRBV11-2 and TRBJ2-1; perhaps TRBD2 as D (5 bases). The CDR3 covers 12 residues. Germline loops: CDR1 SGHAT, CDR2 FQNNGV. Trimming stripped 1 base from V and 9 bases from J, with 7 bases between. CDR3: CASSLGGLEQFF. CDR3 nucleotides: TGTGCCAGCAGCTTAGGAGGGCTTGAGCAGTTCTTC.

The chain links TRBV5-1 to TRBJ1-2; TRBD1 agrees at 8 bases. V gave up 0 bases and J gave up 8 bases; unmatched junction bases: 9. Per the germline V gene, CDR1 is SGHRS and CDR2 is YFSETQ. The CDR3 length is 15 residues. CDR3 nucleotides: TGCGCCAGCAGCTTGGCCGAAGGACAGGGTGGCGGCTACACCTTC. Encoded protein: CASSLAEGQGGGYTF.

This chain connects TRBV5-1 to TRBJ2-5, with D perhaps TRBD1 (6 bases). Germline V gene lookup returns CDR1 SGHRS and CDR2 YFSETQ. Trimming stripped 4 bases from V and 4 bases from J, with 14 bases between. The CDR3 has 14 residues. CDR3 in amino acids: CASSPGWGRETQYF. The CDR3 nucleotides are TGCGCCAGCAGCCCGGGCTGGGGGCGAGAGACCCAGTACTTC. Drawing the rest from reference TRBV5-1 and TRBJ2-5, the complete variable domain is KAGVTQTPRYLIKTRGQQVTLSCSPISGHRSVSWYQQTPGQGLQFLFEYFSETQRNKGNFPGRFSGRQFSNSRSEMNVSTLELGDSALYLCASSPGWGRETQYFGPGTRLLVL.

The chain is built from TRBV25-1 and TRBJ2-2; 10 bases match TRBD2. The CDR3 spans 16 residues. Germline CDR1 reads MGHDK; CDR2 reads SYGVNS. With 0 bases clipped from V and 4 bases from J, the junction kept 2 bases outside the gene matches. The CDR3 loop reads CASSEYSGGTTGELFF. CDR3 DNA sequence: TGTGCCAGCAGTGAATATAGCGGGGGGACCACCGGGGAGCTGTTTTTT.

CDR3 bases: TGTGCCAGCAGTTTCGCTGGACTATCCACAGATACGCAGTATTTT. Translating it yields CASSFAGLSTDTQYF. This chain connects TRBV13 to TRBJ2-3; tentatively, D is TRBD2 (6 bases). Germline V gives CDR1 PRHDT, CDR2 FYEKMQ (reference sequence). The V end was cut by 6 bases, the J end by 2 bases, with 15 bases between. CDR3 size: 15 residues. The full variable domain, with the rest looked up from reference TRBV13 and TRBJ2-3, is AAGVIQSPRHLIKEKRETATLKCYPIPRHDTVYWYQQGPGQDPQFLISFYEKMQSDKGSIPDRFSAQQFSDYHSELNMSSLELGDSALYFCASSFAGLSTDTQYFGPGTRLTVL.

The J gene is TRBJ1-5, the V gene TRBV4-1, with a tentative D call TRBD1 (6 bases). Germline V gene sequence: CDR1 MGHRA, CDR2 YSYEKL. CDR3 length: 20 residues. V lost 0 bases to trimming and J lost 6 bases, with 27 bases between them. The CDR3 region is CASSQDIGARVRRGGQPQHF. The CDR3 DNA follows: TGCGCCAGCAGCCAAGATATTGGGGCCAGGGTTAGAAGAGGGGGTCAGCCCCAGCATTTT.

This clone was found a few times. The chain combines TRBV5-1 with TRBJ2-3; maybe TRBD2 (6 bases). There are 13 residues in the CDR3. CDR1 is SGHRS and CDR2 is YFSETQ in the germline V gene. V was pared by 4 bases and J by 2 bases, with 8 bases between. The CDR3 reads CASSGGLTDTQYF. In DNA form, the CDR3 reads TGCGCCAGCAGCGGGGGACTCACAGATACGCAGTATTTT.

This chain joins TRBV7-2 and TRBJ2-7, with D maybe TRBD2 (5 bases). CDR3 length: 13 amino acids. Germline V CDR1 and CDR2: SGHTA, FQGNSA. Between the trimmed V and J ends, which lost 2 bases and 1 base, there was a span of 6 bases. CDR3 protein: CASSLSGSYEQYF. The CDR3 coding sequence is TGTGCCAGCAGCTTATCGGGATCCTACGAGCAGTACTTC.

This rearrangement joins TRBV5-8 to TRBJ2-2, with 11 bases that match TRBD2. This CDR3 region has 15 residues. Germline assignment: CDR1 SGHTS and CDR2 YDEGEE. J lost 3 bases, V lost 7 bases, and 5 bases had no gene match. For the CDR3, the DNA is TGTGCCAGCGGCGTAGCGGGGGGGTACACCGGGGAGCTGTTTTTT. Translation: CASGVAGGYTGELFF.